This T cell receptor beta chain stems from a study of T-cell reconstitution after alpha-beta-depleted transplantation in children. Construction of the TCRbeta library involved unique molecular identifiers. TCRdb reanalysed the PCR reads using MiXCR and keeps one entry per CDR3 protein. Here the sample spans roughly 500,000 distinct CDR3 sequences, about 18% being singletons. This clonotype occurred a few times. The CDR3 length is 15 residues. V was clipped by 4 bases and J by 4 bases, with 14 bases between them. CDR1 SGHAT and CDR2 FQNNGV come from the germline V gene. J is TRBJ1-3 and V is TRBV11-2; D unclear. The sample consisted of PBMCs from the stem cell graft donor, taken from the stem cell graft. This clonotype was sampled from a human donor who donated a stem cell graft to a child with acute lymphoblastic leukemia. Here the CDR3 reads CASSSLIGRGNTIYF. The CDR3 coding sequence is TGTGCCAGCAGCTCCCTAATAGGTCGGGGAAACACCATATATTTT.